The following is a TCR beta chain sequence with its context. The data belong to a study of OX40 agonist ivuxolimab in advanced cancers. V was clipped by 4 bases and J by 5 bases, with 15 bases between them. The CDR3 loop spans 14 amino acids. Germline CDR1 SGDLS, CDR2 YYNGEE. Generated by immunoSEQ multiplex PCR, the TCRdb table keeps only in-frame clones and is missing some. The table has tens of thousands of clones, around 91% seen once; the top ten hold approximately 0.38%. Samples were taken at baseline and on day 1 of cycles 4 and 7. The TCR originated in an adult with an advanced solid tumor such as melanoma, head and neck, liver or kidney cancer. The chain links TRBV9 to TRBJ1-1; D perhaps matches TRBD1 (5 bases). The input for sequencing was CD4+ or CD8+ T cells sorted from blood, taken in a trial of the OX40 agonist ivuxolimab. The DNA of the CDR3 is TGTGCCAGCAGCCCGGGACGGGCGGGTACTGAAGCTTTCTTT. It specifies CASSPGRAGTEAFF.